Listed here is a single T cell receptor beta chain. PCR was performed using 60 Vbeta and 13 Jbeta primers. Clones were read by immunoSEQ multiplex PCR, and TCRdb kept only the in-frame ones, dropping some. The sample has roughly 190,000 clones; roughly three quarters are singletons. Germline loops: CDR1 LNHDA, CDR2 SQIVND (reference sequence). The V end lost 5 bases, the J end lost 5 bases, and 24 bases lay between the germline ends. The CDR3 is 17 amino acids. This specimen belongs to a study of cytomegalovirus exposure and HLA in healthy donors. Each donor was healthy, and each was a bone marrow donor.

The chain combines TRBV19 with TRBJ2-5, with D tentatively TRBD2 (6 bases). Sequencing input: PBMCs. This TCR was recovered from a woman between 45 and 60 years old in good health and CMV-seronegative. The CDR3 loop is CASSSDRDFSMGETQYF. As DNA, the CDR3 is TGTGCCAGTAGTTCCGATCGGGACTTCTCCATGGGGGAGACCCAGTACTTC. Together with reference TRBV19 and TRBJ2-5, the CDR3 gives the full variable domain: DGGITQSPKYLFRKEGQNVTLSCEQNLNHDAMYWYRQDPGQGLRLIYYSQIVNDFQKGDIAEGYSVSREKKESFPLTVTSAQKNPTAFYLCASSSDRDFSMGETQYFGPGTRLLVL.